The clone carrying this TCR beta chain was detected only a few times. Its target is not known. The source of the sample is a study of identical twins. Study outcomes and limitations: The more abundant beta clonotypes in cord blood had fewer insertions, and memory repertoires did not show this. With monozygotic twins, out-of-frame TCR alpha sharing exceeded what models estimated.

This CDR3 has 16 residues. V was trimmed by 3 bases and J by 2 bases, leaving 16 bases between them. Template switching, a step in the protocol, added a universal primer site, and cDNA carried unique molecular identifiers. TCRdb fed the 5' RACE reads into MiXCR, producing one record per CDR3 protein. The table has about 250,000 distinct CDR3 sequences, around 15% seen once. The chain links TRBV12-3 or TRBV12-4 to TRBJ2-5, with no clear D. The sequencing sample was made of memory (CD45RO+) T cells sorted from blood. This receptor was identified in a young woman in good health. CDR3 residues: CASSFGRVALQETQYF. The CDR3 nucleotides read TGTGCCAGCAGTTTTGGGCGAGTAGCCTTACAAGAGACCCAGTACTTC.